One and the same sample provided the 26 T cell receptor beta chains below, sequenced in a study of T cell changes during pregnancy in multiple sclerosis. Only in-frame clones appear in the TCRdb table, and some are missing; sequencing was by immunoSEQ multiplex PCR. Of tens of thousands of clones in the sample, roughly nine tenths are singletons; the top ten hold approximately 0.73%. Material: CD4+ T cells from peripheral blood mononuclear cells, obtained before pregnancy. The origin of the receptors is a female donor with multiple sclerosis, enrolled in a pregnancy study.

CDR3 bases: TGTGCCAGCAGCGGACACTACGAGCAGTACTTC. This gives the protein CASSGHYEQYF. The chain is built from TRBV7-2 and TRBJ2-7; D might be TRBD1 (5 bases). With 5 bases removed from V and 3 bases from J, the gap between germline ends came to 5 bases. Germline V gives CDR1 SGHTA, CDR2 FQGNSA. This CDR3 is built from 11 residues.

The CDR3 sequence: CAGDRNTGELFF. In DNA, the CDR3 is TGTGCCGGAGACAGGAACACCGGGGAGCTGTTTTTT. The chain couples TRBV6-1 to TRBJ2-2, with D tentatively TRBD1 (5 bases). Trimming took 11 bases from V and 1 from J, leaving 8 bases between them. This CDR3 region has 12 residues. CDR1 and CDR2 from the germline V gene are MNHNS and SASEGT.

This sequence joins TRBV18 and TRBJ1-1; D gene ambiguous. Per germline, CDR1 KGHSH and CDR2 LQKENI. The CDR3 consists of 14 residues. The germline V and J ends were trimmed by 2 bases and 3 bases, with 10 bases remaining between them. This chain's CDR3 is CASSPRSPHTEAFF. The CDR3 bases are TGTGCCAGCTCACCAAGGAGTCCCCACACTGAAGCTTTCTTT.

The chain uses TRBV19 and TRBJ2-2, with 9 bases aligning to TRBD1. Germline CDR1 reads LNHDA; CDR2 reads SQIVND (reference sequence). The CDR3 runs 16 residues. V shed 5 bases and J 7 bases; nucleotides not matched to a gene: 11. The CDR3 coding sequence is TGTGCCAGTAGTTCACTCCGGACAGGGGCCGTCGGGGAGCTGTTTTTT. Its protein is CASSSLRTGAVGELFF.

This chain uses TRBV5-1 with TRBJ1-1; 7 bases map to TRBD1. The CDR3 extends over 14 amino acids. CDR1 is SGHRS and CDR2 is YFSETQ in the germline V gene. The J segment lost 1 base and the V segment lost 5 bases, leaving 5 bases of the junction unmatched. In nucleotides, the CDR3 is TGCGCCAGCAGTTACGGGACAGCGAACACTGAAGCTTTCTTT. It codes for CASSYGTANTEAFF.

This chain joins TRBV5-4 and TRBJ2-3; 7 bases line up with TRBD2. The CDR3 spans 14 residues. Looked up from germline, CDR1 is SGHNT and CDR2 is YYREEE (reference sequence). J was trimmed by 9 bases and V by 0 bases; bases with no gene match: 7. This CDR3 is CASSLETSNPTQYF. The CDR3 region has the DNA TGTGCCAGCAGCTTGGAGACTAGCAACCCAACGCAGTATTTT.

This rearrangement joins TRBV7-8 to TRBJ1-2; possible D gene TRBD1, 5 bases. Per the germline V gene, CDR1 is SGHVS and CDR2 is FQNEAQ. V was pared by 7 bases and J by 0 bases, with 9 bases between. The CDR3 runs to 13 residues. The CDR3 nucleotides read TGTGCCAGCACGACAGTGCCTAACTATGGCTACACCTTC. This gives the protein CASTTVPNYGYTF.

The chain couples TRBV6-6 to TRBJ2-1; D is unresolved. This CDR3 has 16 amino acids. The ends were cut back, 2 bases at V and 2 bases at J, with 13 bases in the middle. Germline V gene sequence: CDR1 MNHNY, CDR2 SVGAGI (reference sequence). CDR3 residues: CASSYPRGLTYNEQFF. In nucleotides, the CDR3 is TGTGCCAGCAGTTACCCGAGAGGCCTCACCTACAATGAGCAGTTCTTC.

This clone was counted once. In nucleotides, the CDR3 is TGTGCCTGTGCGGGCCACACGAACCAAGAGACCCAGTACTTC. It specifies CACAGHTNQETQYF. V and J are TRBV30 and TRBJ2-5; possible D gene TRBD2, 5 bases. Germline assignment: CDR1 GTSNPN and CDR2 SVGIG (reference sequence). Deletions cut 6 bases from V and 0 bases from J, with 14 bases between. The CDR3 contains 14 residues.

The CDR3 coding sequence is TGTGCCAGTAGTATAGTGGGCGGACTAGCTAGCGGGGCCACAGATACGCAGTATTTT. Amino acid sequence: CASSIVGGLASGATDTQYF. This chain links TRBV19 with TRBJ2-3; 9 bases are shared with TRBD2. The V segment lost 1 base and the J segment 2 bases; nucleotides outside the gene matches: 13. This CDR3 has 19 residues. CDR1 is LNHDA, CDR2 SQIVND, per germline (reference sequence).

The V and J genes are TRBV2 and TRBJ2-2; possibly TRBD1 for D (5 bases). The CDR3 extends over 14 amino acids. V shed 1 base and J shed 6 bases, with 9 bases lying between them. Germline values: CDR1 SNHLY, CDR2 FYNNEI. Written as DNA, the CDR3 is TGTGCCAGCAGTGAAGTTCTAGGGGCCGGGGAGCTGTTTTTT. Its translation is CASSEVLGAGELFF.

The chain combines TRBV7-9 with TRBJ2-3, with a possible D match to TRBD1 (5 bases). The CDR3 is 15 amino acids. The V gene's germline CDR1 is SEHNR and CDR2 FQNEAQ (reference sequence). V was cut by 2 bases and J by 1 base, with 10 bases left in between. The CDR3 region has the DNA TGTGCCAGCAGCTTAAGGTTGGGGCGCACAGATACGCAGTATTTT. Amino acids: CASSLRLGRTDTQYF.

The chain carries TRBV19 and TRBJ1-2; tentatively, D is TRBD1 (5 bases). V was pared by 8 bases and J by 6 bases, with 7 bases between. This CDR3 region has 10 residues. Germline V gives CDR1 LNHDA, CDR2 SQIVND (reference sequence). The CDR3 coding sequence is TGTGCCAGTTGGGGGGATGGCTACACCTTC. It is translated as CASWGDGYTF.

This chain links TRBV19 with TRBJ1-2, with TRBD1 matching 9 bases. There are 15 residues in the CDR3. Per germline, CDR1 LNHDA and CDR2 SQIVND (reference sequence). V was pared by 7 bases and J by 8 bases, with 14 bases of the junction left unmatched. The DNA of the CDR3 is TGTGCCAGTACCTTACAGGGGGCGCCTTCGCACGGCTACACCTTC. Amino acid sequence: CASTLQGAPSHGYTF.

This chain joins TRBV19 and TRBJ2-5; 9 bases match TRBD2. Germline V gene lookup returns CDR1 LNHDA and CDR2 SQIVND (reference sequence). Trimming took 1 base from V and 5 from J; bases not matched to a gene: 11. The CDR3 has 17 residues. In DNA form, the CDR3 reads TGTGCCAGTAGTATAGGCGTGACTAGCGGTCCGGGGGAGACCCAGTACTTC. Its protein product is CASSIGVTSGPGETQYF.

In regard to this clone: One junction end disagrees with the germline gene, perhaps due to a read error. The genes are TRBV15 and TRBJ1-2, with no clear D. Germline loops: CDR1 LNHNV, CDR2 YYDKDF (reference sequence). The CDR3 runs 11 residues. The CDR3 DNA reads TGTGCCACCAGCAGAGCCGACTCTCTGGGCTTC. It translates to CATSRADSLGF. Full variable domain (outside the CDR3, taken from reference TRBV15 and TRBJ1-2): DAMVIQNPRYQVTQFGKPVTLSCSQTLNHNVMYWYQQKSSQAPKLLFHYYDKDFNNEADTPDNFQSRRPNTSFCFLDIRSPGLGDTAMYLCATSRADSLGFGSGTRLTVV.

The chain's CDR3 is CASRAQGATWEQYF. The DNA for the CDR3 is TGTGCCAGCAGAGCTCAGGGGGCGACGTGGGAGCAGTACTTC. The rearrangement links TRBV13 to TRBJ2-7; 8 bases align to TRBD1. J gave up 7 bases and V 6 bases, and 11 bases lay outside the gene matches. The CDR3 spans 14 residues. CDR1 is PRHDT and CDR2 is FYEKMQ in the germline V gene (reference sequence).

This clone occurred once. The chain combines TRBV5-5 with TRBJ2-1, with TRBD1 as a possible D gene (6 bases). From germline, CDR1 is SGHKS and CDR2 YYEKEE (reference sequence). CDR3 size: 14 residues. V was clipped by 6 bases and J by 7 bases, with 17 bases between them. For the CDR3, the DNA is TGTGCCAGCACCACAAGCCGGACAGAGAATGAGCAGTTCTTC. It translates to CASTTSRTENEQFF.

This rearrangement joins TRBV7-3 to TRBJ1-2; 11 nucleotides align to TRBD1. This CDR3 is 16 amino acids long. Germline CDR1 and CDR2: SGHTA and FQGTGA. Trimming removed 1 base from V and 7 bases from J; junction bases left unmatched: 8. The CDR3: CASSLRGTGGVSGYTF. The CDR3 region has the DNA TGTGCCAGCAGCTTAAGAGGGACAGGGGGTGTGAGTGGCTACACCTTC.

The chain employs TRBV19 and TRBJ1-2; D gene uncertain. The CDR3 has 11 amino acids. V lost 6 bases to trimming and J lost 5 bases, with 7 bases between them. Per the germline V gene, CDR1 is LNHDA and CDR2 is SQIVND (reference sequence). The CDR3 DNA sequence: TGTGCCAGTAGCCTCCTATATGGCTACACCTTC. It codes for CASSLLYGYTF.

This clone appeared a few times. The rearrangement links TRBV7-9 to TRBJ1-1; the D gene is possibly TRBD1 (5 bases). V was pared by 2 bases and J by 1 base, with 5 bases between. CDR3 size: 13 residues. Germline assignment: CDR1 SEHNR and CDR2 FQNEAQ (reference sequence). CDR3 residues: CASSLQGNTEAFF. The CDR3 DNA sequence: TGTGCCAGCAGCTTACAGGGGAACACTGAAGCTTTCTTT.

The CDR3 nucleotides are TGTGCCAGCAGCCCTGCAGGGGTGGGAGGCTACACCTTC. Protein sequence: CASSPAGVGGYTF. The chain couples TRBV7-2 to TRBJ1-2, with D possibly being TRBD1 (6 bases). The V end lost 5 bases, the J end lost 8 bases, and 15 bases lay between the germline ends. The germline gives CDR1 SGHTA, CDR2 FQGNSA. The CDR3 covers 13 residues.

This clone was seen once. DNA of the CDR3: TGTGCCACCAGCCTAGTTGCAGCTAGCAATCAGCCCCAGCATTTT. This codes for CATSLVAASNQPQHF. The rearrangement joins TRBV15 to TRBJ1-5; no definite D call. The V and J ends lost 5 bases and 0 bases respectively, with 11 bases between them. CDR1 is LNHNV and CDR2 is YYDKDF in the germline V gene (reference sequence). The CDR3 runs to 15 residues.

This rearrangement joins TRBV6-5 to TRBJ2-7; D possibly corresponds to TRBD2 (6 bases). The V gene lost 5 bases and the J gene lost 3 bases, with 17 bases spanning the gap. The CDR3 has 15 amino acids. Germline CDR1 reads MNHEY; CDR2 reads SVGAGI. CDR3 in DNA: TGTGCCAGCAGTCGGGAACTAGCCGCTCACTACGAGCAGTACTTC. It specifies CASSRELAAHYEQYF.

This rearrangement joins TRBV5-8 to TRBJ1-1, with D hard to call. The germline gives CDR1 SGHTS, CDR2 YDEGEE. This CDR3 has 15 amino acids. V shed 5 bases and J shed 5 bases, with 19 bases lying between them. CDR3 nucleotides: TGTGCCAGCAGTTTATTGTCCGGTCGTGGTACTGAAGCTTTCTTT. Its translation is CASSLLSGRGTEAFF.

V and J are TRBV15 and TRBJ2-7; D possibly corresponds to TRBD1 (6 bases). V was shortened by 0 bases and J by 4 bases, with 16 bases between the two germline ends. The CDR3 runs to 16 residues. Germline CDR1 LNHNV, CDR2 YYDKDF (reference sequence). The CDR3, as DNA: TGTGCCACCAGCAGAGATCGCCAGGGGCAGGGATACGAGCAGTACTTC. Translation gives CATSRDRQGQGYEQYF.